This T cell receptor beta chain was identified in a study of blood T cell repertoires in COVID-19 (TCRdb year 2020). Notes on the research overall: Samples from collaborators originated in the United States, Italy and Spain and spanned both the acute and convalescent phases of COVID-19. The material from the prospective study consisted of cDNA or gDNA derived from T cells, B-cell-depleted T cells, or PBMCs. Subjects who had been exposed to COVID-19, were actively infected with it, or had recovered from it provided the deeply sampled blood TCRbeta repertoires that made up the dataset. The repertoires were released in a freely available public database intended as a resource for research on the immune response to SARS-CoV-2. Samples came from the ongoing ImmuneRACE study (first 160 participants) plus 1,254 subjects from 6 global collaborators. The sample metadata nearly always contained a de-identified subject ID, COVID-19 status, age in years and sex. Where available, HLA class I and class II types were obtained from metadata supplied by the sample provider rather than from assay-based typing.

Participants in the prospective study were aged about 18 to 95 years, lived in about two dozen United States geographic areas, and enrolled through a virtual design. Cohort assignment in the prospective study relied on participant-reported clinical history from a screening survey and a study questionnaire. Exposed participants had been in contact with someone with a PCR-confirmed or clinician-diagnosed COVID-19 case within 2 weeks of study entry. In the prospective study, mobile phlebotomists collected whole blood, serum and a nasopharyngeal or oropharyngeal swab from each participant. Additional blood draws and questionnaires over an approximately two-month period could optionally be provided by prospective study participants. Before DNA extraction, blood samples from the prospective study were shipped at room temperature or frozen. The immunoSEQ Assay, a bias-controlled multiplex PCR, was used to amplify TCRbeta CDR3 regions from genomic DNA. The original pipeline was this. Within the assay, amplification of reference gene primers was used to estimate how many nucleated cells each sample contained. Sequence reads were collapsed and filtered to measure the absolute abundance of every unique TCRbeta CDR3 rearrangement. For each sample, productive Simpson clonality was calculated as the square root of Simpson's diversity index over productive rearrangements. TCRdb took this table from immuneACCESS and kept in-frame rearrangements with V and J called. Such tables lack part of the clones; where checked against another copy, unresolved V genes explain under half of the gap, and the rest is unexplained. The V and J calls and clone size are taken from that table; D and trimming were inferred from the DNA. Within this sample are 290,000 or so clones, with 80% to 85% of them counted one time only. Together, the top ten hold roughly 5.3% of the sample.

The germline V gene gives CDR1 as KGHSH and CDR2 as LQKENI. V and J lose 3 bases and 5 bases, and a span of 14 bases separates them. Including the terminal cysteine and phenylalanine, the CDR3 comprises 14 residues. The kept DNA is CDR3 alone, 42 bases in frame from the first base. In the case of this clone: Its antigen specificity is not known. No per-base quality is available; no much larger clone lies one base away.

Overall results and qualifications from the work: How much clinical and demographic metadata was included differed by source and by participant, and the metadata was provided uncurated.

Source material: PBMCs or T cells enriched from blood (not recorded which). The clonotype originates from a man in his forties or fifties who had been exposed to COVID-19. The sequence joins TRBV18 to TRBJ2-7; the D region possibly corresponds to TRBD1 (6 bases align). CDR3 sequence: CASSPRTVHNEQYF. The bases are TGTGCCAGCTCACCTAGGACAGTGCATAACGAGCAGTACTTC.